This TCR beta chain was sequenced during a study of T cell repertoires in aging, cancer and after chemotherapy. Study at large: The full dataset contained millions of TCR reads.

CDR1 is GTSNPN and CDR2 is SVGIG in the germline V gene (reference sequence). V lost 7 bases, J lost 6 bases, and 15 bases lay in between. This CDR3 is built from 13 residues. By its share, this clonotype is large. TCR beta rearrangements were amplified from peripheral blood genomic DNA. A mixed TRB-A/B primer pool amplified rearranged TRB by multiplex touch-down PCR. TCRdb fed the multiplex PCR reads into MiXCR, producing one record per CDR3 protein. The table lists 1,500 to 2,000 distinct CDR3 sequences, 20% to 25% of them singletons, with 40% to 55% in the top ten. The rearrangement links TRBV30 to TRBJ1-4; D unresolved. Sequenced: blood. This receptor was taken from a human donor with a solid tumor. For the CDR3, the DNA is TGTGCCTCGCGAATAGGGAACCATGAAAAACTGTTTTTT. Residues: CASRIGNHEKLFF.